The following is a T cell receptor (beta chain) sequence with its context. This entry belongs to a study of blood T cell repertoires in COVID-19. This CDR3 contains 14 residues. The protocol was immunoSEQ multiplex PCR, while the TCRdb copy is restricted to in-frame clones and leaves out a portion. The sample records fewer than 150,000 clones, 60% to 85% being singletons. The chain carries TRBV12-1 and TRBJ2-1; the DNA was not compared with TRBD2, the D call given in the table. TRBV12-1 is reported as a pseudogene. The clonotype originates from a man older than 75 with acute or convalescent COVID-19. The sequencing input was peripheral blood. The CDR3 DNA reads TGTGCCAGCAGCTTTCGGGGGGCCCACAATGAGCAGTTCTTC. This encodes CASSFRGAHNEQFF.